This T cell receptor beta chain originates from a study of T cell responses to AZD1222 COVID-19 vaccine. This table comes from immunoSEQ multiplex PCR, and its TCRdb copy is limited to in-frame clones, with some not included. The sample consists of 73,000 or so clones, about 78% of them appearing once. Second-dose recipients at about 4 or about 12 weeks were treated as one pooled group. The CDR3 consists of 14 residues. Trimming removed 5 bases at V and 2 bases at J, with 12 bases between. Germline assignment: CDR1 SGHAT and CDR2 FQNNGV. Study outcomes and limitations: In a largely white British group with more females than males, clonal diversity was possibly underestimated. Unmutated variant regions are reportedly targeted by nearly half of spike-specific TCRs. Seropositive AZD1222 recipients at baseline numbered only six or seven.

With regard to this clone: Its antigen remains unknown.

This clonotype was obtained from an adult who received the AZD1222 COVID-19 vaccine. The rearrangement joins TRBV11-2 to TRBJ2-5, with D perhaps matching TRBD2 (6 bases). The material was peripheral blood, obtained 28 days after the second AZD1222 dose. The CDR3 bases are TGTGCCAGCAGCGGCTCGGGACTGCAAGAGACCCAGTACTTC. Translation gives CASSGSGLQETQYF.